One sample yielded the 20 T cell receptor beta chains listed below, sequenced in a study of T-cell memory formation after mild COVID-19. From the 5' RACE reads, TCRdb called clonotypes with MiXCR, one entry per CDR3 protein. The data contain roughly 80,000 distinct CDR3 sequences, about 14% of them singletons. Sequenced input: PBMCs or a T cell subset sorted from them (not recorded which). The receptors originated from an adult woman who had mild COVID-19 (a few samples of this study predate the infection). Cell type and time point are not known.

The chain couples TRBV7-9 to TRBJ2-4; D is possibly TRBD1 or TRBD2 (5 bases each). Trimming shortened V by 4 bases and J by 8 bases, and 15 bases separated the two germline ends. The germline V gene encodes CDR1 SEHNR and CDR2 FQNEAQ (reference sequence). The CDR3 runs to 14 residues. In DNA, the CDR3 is TGTGCCAGCAGCTCCGGGACGTCGAATTACATTCAGTACTTC. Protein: CASSSGTSNYIQYF. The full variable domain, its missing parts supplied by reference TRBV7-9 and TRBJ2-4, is DTGVSQNPRHKITKRGQNVTFRCDPISEHNRLYWYRQTLGQGPEFLTYFQNEAQLEKSRLLSDRFSAERPKGSFSTLEIQRTEQGDSAMYLCASSSGTSNYIQYFGAGTRLSVL.

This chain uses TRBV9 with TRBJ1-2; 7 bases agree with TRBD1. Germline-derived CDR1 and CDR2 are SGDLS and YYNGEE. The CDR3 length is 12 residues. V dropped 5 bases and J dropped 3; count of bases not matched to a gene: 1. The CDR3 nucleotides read TGTGCCAGCAGTGACAGGGACTATGGCTACACCTTC. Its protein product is CASSDRDYGYTF.

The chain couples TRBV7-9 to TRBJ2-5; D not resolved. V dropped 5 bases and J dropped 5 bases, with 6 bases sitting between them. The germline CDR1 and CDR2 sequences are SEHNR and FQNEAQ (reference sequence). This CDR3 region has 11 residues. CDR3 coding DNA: TGTGCCAGCAGCCGCCAGGAGACCCAGTACTTC. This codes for CASSRQETQYF.

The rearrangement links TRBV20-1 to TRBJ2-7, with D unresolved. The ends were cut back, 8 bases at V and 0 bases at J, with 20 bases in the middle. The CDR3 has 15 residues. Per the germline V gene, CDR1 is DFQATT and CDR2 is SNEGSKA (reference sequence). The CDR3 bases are TGCAGTCTCATGTCTCCAGGCCTTAGCTCCTACGAGCAGTACTTC. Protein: CSLMSPGLSSYEQYF.

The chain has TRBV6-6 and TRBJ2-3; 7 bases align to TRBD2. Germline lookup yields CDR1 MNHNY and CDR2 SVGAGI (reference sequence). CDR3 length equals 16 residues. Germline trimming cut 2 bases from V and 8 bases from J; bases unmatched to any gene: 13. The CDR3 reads CASSYPQRDLMITQYF. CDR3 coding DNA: TGTGCCAGCAGTTACCCTCAGCGGGACCTAATGATTACGCAGTATTTT.

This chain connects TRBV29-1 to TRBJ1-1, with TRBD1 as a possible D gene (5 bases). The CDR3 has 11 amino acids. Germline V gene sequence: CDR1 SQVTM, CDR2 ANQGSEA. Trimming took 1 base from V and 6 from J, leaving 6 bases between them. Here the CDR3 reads CSVEVGPEAFF. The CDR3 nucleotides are TGCAGCGTTGAAGTGGGGCCTGAAGCTTTCTTT.

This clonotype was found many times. Here the CDR3 reads CAWIRTGGTTTDTQYF. The CDR3 coding sequence is TGTGCCTGGATAAGGACAGGGGGCACGACTACAGATACGCAGTATTTT. V is TRBV30 and J is TRBJ2-3; the match to TRBD1 covers 11 bases. V was pared by 4 bases and J by 3 bases, with 9 bases of the junction left unmatched. CDR3 length equals 16 residues. Germline V gene data show CDR1 as GTSNPN and CDR2 as SVGIG (reference sequence).

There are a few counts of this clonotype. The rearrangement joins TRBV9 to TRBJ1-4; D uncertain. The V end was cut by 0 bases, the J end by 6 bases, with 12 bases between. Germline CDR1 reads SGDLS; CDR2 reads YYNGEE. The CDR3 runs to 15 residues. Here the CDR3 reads CASSVAGGVDEKLFF. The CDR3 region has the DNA TGTGCCAGCAGCGTAGCCGGAGGTGTCGATGAAAAACTGTTTTTT. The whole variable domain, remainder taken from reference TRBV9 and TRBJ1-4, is DSGVTQTPKHLITATGQRVTLRCSPRSGDLSVYWYQQSLDQGLQFLIQYYNGEERAKGNILERFSAQQFPDLHSELNLSSLELGDSALYFCASSVAGGVDEKLFFGSGTQLSVL.

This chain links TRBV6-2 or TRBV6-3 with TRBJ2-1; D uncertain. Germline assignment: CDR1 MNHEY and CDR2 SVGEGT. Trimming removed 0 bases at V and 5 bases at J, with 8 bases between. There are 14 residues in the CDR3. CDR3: CASSYSGLNNEQFF. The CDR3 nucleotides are TGTGCCAGCAGTTACTCTGGCTTAAACAATGAGCAGTTCTTC.

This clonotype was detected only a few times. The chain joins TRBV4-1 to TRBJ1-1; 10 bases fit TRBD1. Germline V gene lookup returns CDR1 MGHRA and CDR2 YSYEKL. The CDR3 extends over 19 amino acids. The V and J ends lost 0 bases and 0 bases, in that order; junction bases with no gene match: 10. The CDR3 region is CASSQDPGDRGPMNTEAFF. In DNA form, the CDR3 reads TGCGCCAGCAGCCAAGACCCGGGGGACAGGGGACCGATGAACACTGAAGCTTTCTTT.

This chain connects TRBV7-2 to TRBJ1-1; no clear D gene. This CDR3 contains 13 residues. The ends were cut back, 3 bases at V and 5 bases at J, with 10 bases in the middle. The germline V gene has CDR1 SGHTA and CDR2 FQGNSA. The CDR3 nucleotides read TGTGCCAGCAGCTTGTGGTTTGGAACTGAAGCTTTCTTT. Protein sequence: CASSLWFGTEAFF.

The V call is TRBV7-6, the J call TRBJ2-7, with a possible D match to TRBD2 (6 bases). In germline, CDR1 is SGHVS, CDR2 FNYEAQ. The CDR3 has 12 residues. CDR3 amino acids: CASGGETYEQYF. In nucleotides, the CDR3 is TGTGCTAGCGGAGGGGAAACCTACGAGCAGTACTTC.

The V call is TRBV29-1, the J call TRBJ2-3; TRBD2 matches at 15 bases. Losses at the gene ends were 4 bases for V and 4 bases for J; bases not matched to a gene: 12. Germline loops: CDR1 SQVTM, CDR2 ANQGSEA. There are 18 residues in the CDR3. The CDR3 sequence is CSVGKTGLAGGMADTQYF. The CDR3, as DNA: TGCAGCGTTGGAAAAACGGGACTAGCGGGAGGAATGGCAGATACGCAGTATTTT.

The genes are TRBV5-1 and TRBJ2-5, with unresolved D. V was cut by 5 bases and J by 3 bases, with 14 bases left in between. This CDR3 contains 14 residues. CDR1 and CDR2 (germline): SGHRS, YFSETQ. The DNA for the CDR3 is TGCGCCAGCAGTGTCGATGGGCTTGAAGAGACCCAGTACTTC. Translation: CASSVDGLEETQYF.

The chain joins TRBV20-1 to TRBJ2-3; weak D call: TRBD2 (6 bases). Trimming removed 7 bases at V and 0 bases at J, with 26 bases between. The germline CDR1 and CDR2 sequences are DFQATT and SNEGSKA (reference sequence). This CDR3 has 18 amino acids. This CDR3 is CSGLEPSGPRASTDTQYF. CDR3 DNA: TGCAGTGGACTAGAACCCAGCGGGCCCCGGGCTAGCACAGATACGCAGTATTTT.

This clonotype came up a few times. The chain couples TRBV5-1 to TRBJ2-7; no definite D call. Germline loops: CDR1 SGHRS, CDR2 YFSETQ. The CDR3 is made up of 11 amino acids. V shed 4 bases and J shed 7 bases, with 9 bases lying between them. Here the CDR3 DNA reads TGCGCCAGCAGCGAATTGGAGGAGCAGTACTTC. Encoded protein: CASSELEEQYF.

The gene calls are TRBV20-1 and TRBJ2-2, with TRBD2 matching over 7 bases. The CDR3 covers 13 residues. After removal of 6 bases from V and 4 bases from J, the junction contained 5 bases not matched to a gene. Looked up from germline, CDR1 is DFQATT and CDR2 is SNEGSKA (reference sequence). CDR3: CSAGGTVTGELFF. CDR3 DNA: TGCAGTGCGGGGGGGACTGTCACCGGGGAGCTGTTTTTT.

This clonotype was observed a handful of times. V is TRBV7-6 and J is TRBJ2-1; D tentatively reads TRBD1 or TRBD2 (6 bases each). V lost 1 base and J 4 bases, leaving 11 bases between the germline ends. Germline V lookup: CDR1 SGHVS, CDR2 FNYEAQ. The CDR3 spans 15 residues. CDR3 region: CASSLEGGLYNEQFF. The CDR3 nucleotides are TGTGCCAGCAGCTTAGAGGGGGGACTTTACAATGAGCAGTTCTTC.

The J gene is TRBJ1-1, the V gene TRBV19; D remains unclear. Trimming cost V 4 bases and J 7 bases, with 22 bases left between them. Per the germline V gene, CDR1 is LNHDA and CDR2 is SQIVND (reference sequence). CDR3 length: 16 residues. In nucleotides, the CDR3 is TGTGCCAGTAGTAACTTGGCCCCCCGGAGAAGTTTTGAAGCTTTCTTT. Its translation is CASSNLAPRRSFEAFF.

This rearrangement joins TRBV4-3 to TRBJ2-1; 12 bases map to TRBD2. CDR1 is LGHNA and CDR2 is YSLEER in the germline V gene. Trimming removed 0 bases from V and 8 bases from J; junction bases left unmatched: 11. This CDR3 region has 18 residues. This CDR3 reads CASSQDLQLAGGPYEQFF. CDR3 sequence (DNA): TGCGCCAGCAGCCAAGATTTACAGCTAGCGGGAGGGCCCTATGAGCAGTTCTTC.